Given below is one T cell receptor beta chain in context. What it binds is unknown. Cyclophosphamide on days +3 and +4 followed busulfan-fludarabine conditioning and a marrow graft. Only in-frame clones appear in the TCRdb table, and some are missing; sequencing was by immunoSEQ multiplex PCR. The sample yields 10,000 to 15,000 clones, about 2% seen once. The CDR3 consists of 18 residues. Germline V gives CDR1 SGDLS, CDR2 YYNGEE. Trimming pared 1 base from V and 6 bases from J, leaving 25 bases between. The data originate from a study of T cells after posttransplantation cyclophosphamide. Overall study results and limits: Donor-recipient repertoire similarity was low at 1-2 months, rising over year one.

The V and J genes are TRBV9 and TRBJ1-2, with a possible D match to TRBD1 (6 bases). The sample consisted of PBMCs, taken after allogeneic stem cell transplant with posttransplant cyclophosphamide. This clonotype was sampled from a male patient aged 30 to 39 who received an allogeneic stem cell transplant from a related donor, was CMV-positive, and had no GVHD. Some T cells may be transferred from the graft donor. CDR3 in DNA: TGTGCCAGCAGCGTACTTTTGTCACAGGGTATAATGACGGATGGCTACACCTTC. Amino acids: CASSVLLSQGIMTDGYTF.